The 19 T cell receptor beta chains below come from one sample, sequenced in a study of identical twins. TCRdb ran MiXCR on the 5' RACE reads and lists one entry per CDR3 protein. The sample holds about 520,000 distinct CDR3 sequences, around 20% seen once. This same sample was also taken into another study, of T cells expressing NK-cell markers.

Sequences were obtained from CD4+ T cells sorted from blood. Receptors were obtained from a woman under 30 in good health.

This clonotype was recorded at least ten times. This chain connects TRBV29-1 to TRBJ1-1; weak D call: TRBD1 (5 bases). CDR3 size: 11 residues. Germline V gene lookup returns CDR1 SQVTM and CDR2 ANQGSEA. The V end was cut by 4 bases, the J end by 4 bases, with 7 bases between. CDR3 DNA: TGCAGCGTTGTTAGGGGCACTGAAGCTTTCTTT. As protein: CSVVRGTEAFF.

The chain couples TRBV5-1 to TRBJ2-7, with D uncertain. The V and J ends lost 0 bases and 6 bases respectively, with 13 bases between them. Germline CDR1 reads SGHRS; CDR2 reads YFSETQ. The CDR3 runs 14 residues. In nucleotides, the CDR3 is TGCGCCAGCAGCTTGGAGCCAGGCGTCGGCGAGCAGTACTTC. Translation gives CASSLEPGVGEQYF.

The V gene is TRBV6-1, the J gene TRBJ2-6; D not resolved. Germline-derived CDR1 and CDR2 are MNHNS and SASEGT. Trimming shortened V by 7 bases and J by 1 base, and 8 bases separated the two germline ends. There are 14 residues in the CDR3. The chain's CDR3 is CASTPGSGANVLTF. Here the CDR3 DNA reads TGTGCCAGCACCCCCGGTTCTGGGGCCAACGTCCTGACTTTC.

This chain's CDR3 is CSVVGGPNTEAFF. Here the CDR3 DNA reads TGCAGCGTTGTTGGGGGTCCGAACACTGAAGCTTTCTTT. The chain uses TRBV29-1 and TRBJ1-1; tentative D call: TRBD1 (5 bases). Germline V gene lookup returns CDR1 SQVTM and CDR2 ANQGSEA. This CDR3 has 13 amino acids. V was clipped by 4 bases and J by 1 base, with 10 bases between them.

The gene calls are TRBV20-1 and TRBJ2-5; TRBD1 or TRBD2 may be the D gene (5 bases each). The germline CDR1 and CDR2 sequences are DFQATT and SNEGSKA (reference sequence). CDR3 length: 12 amino acids. V lost 2 bases, J lost 5 bases, and 9 bases lay in between. CDR3 DNA: TGCAGTGCTAGATGGGGGAAGGAGACCCAGTACTTC. The encoded protein is CSARWGKETQYF.

V usage is TRBV5-1 and J usage is TRBJ2-5, with 7 bases identical to TRBD2. The germline V gene encodes CDR1 SGHRS and CDR2 YFSETQ. The CDR3 totals 14 residues. The J segment lost 2 bases and the V segment lost 0 bases, leaving 1 base of the junction unmatched. This CDR3 is CASSLGTSQETQYF. The CDR3 DNA reads as TGCGCCAGCAGCTTGGGGACTAGTCAAGAGACCCAGTACTTC.

The rearrangement links TRBV20-1 to TRBJ2-3, with D maybe TRBD2 (5 bases). This CDR3 has 13 residues. Trimming removed 6 bases from V and 3 bases from J, with 13 bases in between. Per the germline V gene, CDR1 is DFQATT and CDR2 is SNEGSKA (reference sequence). In DNA, the CDR3 is TGCAGTGCCCGGACCCGAGGGACAGATACGCAGTATTTT. Protein sequence: CSARTRGTDTQYF.

The rearrangement links TRBV3-1 to TRBJ2-7, with 8 bases lining up with TRBD1. The CDR3 sequence is 15 residues long. Germline V CDR1 and CDR2: LGHDT, YNNKEL (reference sequence). The V and J ends lost 1 base and 3 bases, in that order; junction bases with no gene match: 5. CDR3 nucleotides: TGTGCCAGCAGCCAAGGTGGGACAGGCCGCTACGAGCAGTACTTC. Amino acids: CASSQGGTGRYEQYF.

This clonotype has more than one count but fewer than ten. V usage is TRBV11-2 and J usage is TRBJ2-3; a weak D match, TRBD1 (5 bases). The CDR3 is 18 residues long. Trimming shortened V by 0 bases and J by 0 bases, and 16 bases separated the two germline ends. The germline CDR1 and CDR2 sequences are SGHAT and FQNNGV. CDR3 protein: CASSLDLGHFTSTDTQYF. The CDR3 DNA reads as TGTGCCAGCAGCTTAGATCTAGGACACTTCACTAGCACAGATACGCAGTATTTT.

This clonotype was observed a handful of times. J is TRBJ2-5 and V is TRBV9; D is unresolved. V shed 7 bases and J shed 4 bases, with 14 bases lying between them. The CDR3 sequence is 13 residues long. Germline V gives CDR1 SGDLS, CDR2 YYNGEE. The CDR3 DNA is TGTGCCAGCTCCTCCAGCCCGCGAGAGACCCAGTACTTC. This codes for CASSSSPRETQYF.

The chain uses TRBV20-1 and TRBJ2-5; 12 bases are shared with TRBD2. There are 13 residues in the CDR3. Germline V CDR1 and CDR2: DFQATT, SNEGSKA (reference sequence). After removal of 5 bases from V and 4 bases from J, the junction contained 2 bases not matched to a gene. The CDR3 is CSAPGLAGETQYF. In nucleotides, the CDR3 is TGCAGTGCTCCGGGACTAGCGGGAGAGACCCAGTACTTC.

This clonotype was found a few times. J is TRBJ2-5 and V is TRBV4-3; 9 nucleotides line up with TRBD2. The V gene end was trimmed by 0 bases and the J gene end by 4 bases; junction bases not matched to a gene: 6. CDR3 length: 16 residues. Per the germline V gene, CDR1 is LGHNA and CDR2 is YSLEER. CDR3 residues: CASSQDAAGGGETQYF. The CDR3 DNA is TGCGCCAGCAGCCAAGATGCGGCGGGAGGGGGAGAGACCCAGTACTTC.

This clonotype was observed a handful of times. V gene TRBV20-1 combines with J gene TRBJ2-4; D is tentatively TRBD1 or TRBD2 (5 bases each). The V end lost 3 bases, the J end lost 3 bases, and 9 bases lay between the germline ends. The CDR3 is 13 amino acids. The V gene's germline CDR1 is DFQATT and CDR2 SNEGSKA (reference sequence). The DNA of the CDR3 is TGCAGTGCTAGGACTGGGGGCAAAAACATTCAGTACTTC. It translates to CSARTGGKNIQYF.

This clonotype turned up a few times. V is TRBV29-1 and J is TRBJ1-3; D unresolved. The CDR3 has 11 amino acids. Germline values: CDR1 SQVTM, CDR2 ANQGSEA. Trimming left V 6 bases short and J 2 bases short, with 5 bases between. CDR3 sequence: CSVGAGNTIYF. For the CDR3, the DNA is TGCAGCGTCGGGGCTGGAAACACCATATATTTT.

This chain connects TRBV7-9 to TRBJ2-1; unclear D gene. Germline V gives CDR1 SEHNR, CDR2 FQNEAQ (reference sequence). Deletions cut 2 bases from V and 13 bases from J, with 18 bases between. The CDR3 has 14 residues. CDR3 bases: TGTGCCAGCAGCTTACCCATGGTGGCGAGCCGACAGTTCTTC. Its translation: CASSLPMVASRQFF. The complete variable domain, with remaining parts taken from reference TRBV7-9 and TRBJ2-1, reads DTGVSQNPRHKITKRGQNVTFRCDPISEHNRLYWYRQTLGQGPEFLTYFQNEAQLEKSRLLSDRFSAERPKGSFSTLEIQRTEQGDSAMYLCASSLPMVASRQFFGPGTRLTVL.

The rearrangement joins TRBV20-1 to TRBJ1-6, with TRBD1 identical over 8 bases. This CDR3 is 11 amino acids long. Trimming cost V 3 bases and J 14 bases; bases outside gene matches: 3. Germline V gene sequence: CDR1 DFQATT, CDR2 SNEGSKA (reference sequence). The CDR3 DNA reads as TGCAGTGCTAGGGACAGGGTGACCCTCCACTTT. It specifies CSARDRVTLHF.

This clonotype appeared once. The chain employs TRBV10-3 and TRBJ1-2, with D hard to call. V lost 4 bases and J lost 5, with 14 bases in between. The CDR3 has 14 amino acids. Germline V gene data show CDR1 as ENHRY and CDR2 as SYGVKD. CDR3 nucleotides: TGTGCCATCAGTGGACAACTCGTTCCGTATGGCTACACCTTC. Its translation is CAISGQLVPYGYTF.

This clonotype has just a few counts. The CDR3 region is CASSEGDHRQETQYF. Here the CDR3 DNA reads TGTGCCAGCAGTGAAGGGGACCATAGACAAGAGACCCAGTACTTC. V and J are TRBV2 and TRBJ2-5; D may match TRBD1 or TRBD2 (5 bases each). Deletions cut 1 base from V and 2 bases from J, with 11 bases between. CDR1 SNHLY and CDR2 FYNNEI come from the germline V gene. The CDR3 is 15 amino acids.

The chain combines TRBV25-1 with TRBJ1-1; a possible D gene is TRBD1 (5 bases). Between the trimmed V and J ends, which lost 0 bases and 13 bases, there was a span of 21 bases. From germline, CDR1 is MGHDK and CDR2 SYGVNS. This CDR3 contains 15 residues. CDR3 DNA sequence: TGTGCCAGCAGTGAATATGGATTGGGGGGTGGGAGAGTTTTCTTT. Residues: CASSEYGLGGGRVFF.